What follows are 3 T cell receptor beta chains derived from one specimen sequenced in a study of blood T cells in healthy people across ages. For the second PCR, which ran for about 7 to 11 cycles, a sample-barcoded 5' primer and a J-beta primer mix were used. TCRdb re-analysed the 5' RACE reads in MiXCR, keeping a single row per CDR3 protein. The sample records roughly 700,000 distinct CDR3 sequences, about half being singletons. The sequenced material came from blood. The receptors were sampled from a woman aged 60-75 years in good health.

The V call is TRBV11-2, the J call TRBJ2-5, with TRBD2 matching 15 bases. CDR1 SGHAT and CDR2 FQNNGV come from the germline V gene. The CDR3 extends over 16 amino acids. Losses at the gene ends were 3 bases for V and 3 bases for J; bases not matched to a gene: 2. CDR3 protein: CASSLWTSGREETQYF. The CDR3 DNA sequence: TGTGCCAGCAGCTTGTGGACTAGCGGGAGGGAAGAGACCCAGTACTTC.

In this sample, this clonotype turned up a few times. V and J are TRBV6-1 and TRBJ2-7; 13 positions match TRBD2. The CDR3 length is 19 residues. Trimming cost V 8 bases and J 0 bases; bases outside gene matches: 16. Germline CDR1 is MNHNS and CDR2 is SASEGT. The CDR3 sequence is CASSRGGTSGVISSYEQYF. In DNA form, the CDR3 reads TGTGCCAGCTCTAGAGGTGGGACTAGCGGGGTCATCAGCTCCTACGAGCAGTACTTC.

This clonotype was seen a few times. The rearrangement links TRBV7-2 to TRBJ2-2; 10 bases agree with TRBD1. The CDR3 loop spans 18 amino acids. J lost 2 bases, V lost 5 bases, and 11 bases had no gene match. Germline-derived CDR1 and CDR2 are SGHTA and FQGNSA. In DNA form, the CDR3 reads TGTGCCAGCAGCCGGGACAGGGGTTCGAAAACTAACACCGGGGAGCTGTTTTTT. Its protein is CASSRDRGSKTNTGELFF.